These 21 T cell receptor beta chains came from one sample sequenced in a study of blood T cell repertoires in COVID-19. Sequenced by immunoSEQ multiplex PCR; TCRdb stores in-frame clones only, minus some. The sample has over 400,000 clones; approximately 91% are singletons. The sequencing sample was made of PBMCs or T cells enriched from blood (not recorded which). These receptors were taken from a woman in her sixties who had recovered from COVID-19.

CDR3 in amino acids: CASSLNQGQGGQPQHF. Here the CDR3 DNA reads TGTGCCAGCAGCCTTAACCAGGGACAGGGCGGGCAGCCCCAGCATTTT. The chain couples TRBV12-1 to TRBJ1-5; the table's D call TRBD1 went unverified against the DNA. TRBV12-1 is a known pseudogene. There are 16 residues in the CDR3.

The genes are TRBV6-5 and TRBJ2-2; 10 nucleotides align to TRBD1. J lost 5 bases, V lost 6 bases, and 3 bases had no gene match. CDR3 length: 14 residues. The V gene's germline CDR1 is MNHEY and CDR2 SVGAGI. In DNA, the CDR3 is TGTGCCAGCAGGGGACAGGGGTGGACCGGGGAGCTGTTTTTT. Translated, it gives CASRGQGWTGELFF.

For this clone: The sample has other DNA sequences that encode this CDR3 too. The chain links TRBV3-1 (or the pseudogene TRBV3-2) to TRBJ1-2; D uncertain. The CDR3 loop spans 11 amino acids. The V end was cut by 4 bases, the J end by 8 bases, with 8 bases between. Per germline, CDR1 LGHDT and CDR2 YNNKEL (reference sequence). Here the CDR3 reads CASSPGNGYTF. CDR3 bases: TGTGCCAGCAGCCCAGGAAACGGCTACACCTTC.

The V gene is TRBV7-9, the J gene TRBJ2-7; TRBD1 agrees at 7 bases. This CDR3 has 14 amino acids. Trimming at V came to 4 bases and at J to 0 bases, leaving 3 bases not matched to a gene. Germline lookup yields CDR1 SEHNR and CDR2 FQNEAQ (reference sequence). CDR3 bases: TGTGCCAGCAGCTCGGGACAGCTCTCCTACGAGCAGTACTTC. This codes for CASSSGQLSYEQYF. The whole variable domain, filled in from reference TRBV7-9 and TRBJ2-7, reads DTGVSQNPRHKITKRGQNVTFRCDPISEHNRLYWYRQTLGQGPEFLTYFQNEAQLEKSRLLSDRFSAERPKGSFSTLEIQRTEQGDSAMYLCASSSGQLSYEQYFGPGTRLTVT.

The chain joins TRBV7-2 to TRBJ1-1, with D unresolved. The V end lost 2 bases, the J end lost 2 bases, and 9 bases lay between the germline ends. There are 14 residues in the CDR3. Germline values: CDR1 SGHTA, CDR2 FQGNSA. The CDR3 sequence is CASSLRTVNTEAFF. CDR3 sequence (DNA): TGTGCCAGCAGCTTACGGACTGTAAACACTGAAGCTTTCTTT.

The rearrangement links TRBV4-1 to TRBJ1-5; TRBD1 matches 9 bases. J gave up 4 bases and V 0 bases, and 13 bases lay outside the gene matches. From germline, CDR1 is MGHRA and CDR2 YSYEKL. CDR3 length: 19 residues. CDR3 region: CASSQDPARDRGKNQPQHF. The CDR3 region has the DNA TGCGCCAGCAGCCAAGACCCAGCTAGAGACAGGGGGAAAAATCAGCCCCAGCATTTT.

As to this clone: Other DNA sequences from this sample encode an identical CDR3 as well. The genes are TRBV5-1 and TRBJ1-2; D not certain. V gave up 0 bases and J gave up 1 base, with 7 bases separating them. CDR3 length: 14 residues. Germline values: CDR1 SGHRS, CDR2 YFSETQ. The CDR3 spells CASSLAEGNYGYTF. The CDR3 region has the DNA TGCGCCAGCAGCTTGGCGGAGGGTAACTATGGCTACACCTTC.

CDR3 amino acids: CASRDTMNTEAFF. The CDR3 DNA reads as TGTGCCAGCAGGGACACCATGAACACTGAAGCTTTCTTT. The V call is TRBV2, the J call TRBJ1-1, with D possibly matching TRBD1 (5 bases). Trimming stripped 6 bases from V and 0 bases from J, with 8 bases between. Germline-derived CDR1 and CDR2 are SNHLY and FYNNEI. The CDR3 runs to 13 residues.

The V call is TRBV30, the J call TRBJ2-5, with D tentatively TRBD2 (6 bases). Trimming shortened V by 5 bases and J by 6 bases, and 13 bases separated the two germline ends. The CDR3 is 12 residues long. The V gene's germline CDR1 is GTSNPN and CDR2 SVGIG (reference sequence). The CDR3 spells CAWQGGFQTQYF. The CDR3 bases are TGTGCCTGGCAAGGAGGGTTTCAGACCCAGTACTTC.

The J gene is TRBJ2-7, the V gene TRBV6-5; D is unresolved. Trimming shortened V by 6 bases and J by 2 bases, and 8 bases separated the two germline ends. This CDR3 has 12 residues. Germline CDR1 reads MNHEY; CDR2 reads SVGAGI. The CDR3 bases are TGTGCCAGCAGCACTCCCGCCTACGAGCAGTACTTC. It codes for CASSTPAYEQYF.

The V and J genes are TRBV7-2 and TRBJ2-7; tentatively, D is TRBD2 (6 bases). CDR3 length equals 13 residues. Germline V gene lookup returns CDR1 SGHTA and CDR2 FQGNSA. Between the trimmed V and J ends, which lost 3 bases and 6 bases, there was a span of 12 bases. The CDR3 region is CASSLGWGVEQYV. The CDR3 DNA is TGTGCCAGCAGCTTGGGATGGGGGGTCGAGCAGTACGTC.

Turning to this clone: A junction end diverges from the germline sequence, so it may reflect a read error. J is TRBJ2-7 and V is TRBV2; tentatively, D is TRBD1 (6 bases). Looked up from germline, CDR1 is SNHLY and CDR2 is FYNNEI. The CDR3 is 12 residues long. The DNA of the CDR3 is TGTGCCAGCAAAGGGACGGGCAAGGGGGTAGACTTC. This sequence encodes CASKGTGKGVDF.

V usage is TRBV28 and J usage is TRBJ2-3; a weak D match, TRBD1 (6 bases). The V and J ends lost 3 bases and 2 bases respectively, with 12 bases between them. The CDR3 has 15 amino acids. The germline CDR1 and CDR2 sequences are MDHEN and SYDVKM. CDR3 in amino acids: CASSFQGNPTDTQYF. The CDR3 coding sequence is TGTGCCAGCAGTTTTCAGGGGAACCCCACAGATACGCAGTATTTT.

CDR3 sequence reads: CASSDRGTGWETQYF. DNA of the CDR3: TGTGCCAGCAGTGACCGAGGAACAGGTTGGGAGACCCAGTACTTC. The chain recombines TRBV27 with TRBJ2-5, with a weak D call TRBD1 (5 bases). Per the germline V gene, CDR1 is MNHEY and CDR2 is SMNVEV (reference sequence). V was clipped by 5 bases and J by 5 bases, with 18 bases between them. The length of the CDR3 is 15 residues.

CDR3 amino acids: CATSAKGVGTGELFF. DNA of the CDR3: TGTGCCACCAGTGCAAAAGGGGTTGGCACCGGGGAGCTGTTTTTT. V and J are TRBV24-1 and TRBJ2-2, with a weak D call TRBD1 (5 bases). With 5 bases removed from V and 4 bases from J, the gap between germline ends came to 13 bases. The CDR3 runs to 15 residues. Germline loops: CDR1 KGHDR, CDR2 SFDVKD.

The V call is TRBV30, the J call TRBJ2-3; 8 nucleotides agree with TRBD2. The germline V gene encodes CDR1 GTSNPN and CDR2 SVGIG (reference sequence). V trimming: 4 bases; J trimming: 5 bases; junction bases outside the gene matches: 2. The CDR3 totals 12 residues. The chain's CDR3 is CAWTSGQDTQYF. The CDR3 nucleotides read TGTGCCTGGACTAGCGGGCAAGATACGCAGTATTTT.

The chain joins TRBV29-1 to TRBJ1-4; no firm D call. CDR3 size: 13 residues. From germline, CDR1 is SQVTM and CDR2 ANQGSEA. The ends were cut back, 3 bases at V and 5 bases at J, with 10 bases in the middle. The CDR3 bases are TGCAGCGTTGAGGTCAGCGCAAATGAAAAACTGTTTTTT. Translated: CSVEVSANEKLFF.

The rearrangement joins TRBV9 to TRBJ2-5; 7 bases line up with TRBD2. Germline V gives CDR1 SGDLS, CDR2 YYNGEE. The CDR3 totals 17 residues. The V and J ends lost 1 base and 4 bases, in that order; junction bases with no gene match: 13. The CDR3 loop is CASSVRVGTTGGETQYF. In DNA form, the CDR3 reads TGTGCCAGCAGCGTAAGGGTCGGGACTACCGGGGGAGAGACCCAGTACTTC.

The chain couples TRBV5-1 to TRBJ2-3; tentatively, D is TRBD1 (7 bases). CDR3 length equals 16 residues. Between the trimmed V and J ends, which lost 4 bases and 1 base, there was a span of 16 bases. Germline V lookup: CDR1 SGHRS, CDR2 YFSETQ. The CDR3 here is CASSLLAGGGTDTQYF. The CDR3 DNA is TGCGCCAGCAGCCTACTAGCAGGGGGAGGCACAGATACGCAGTATTTT.

This chain uses TRBV11-2 with TRBJ2-3, with 7 bases fitting TRBD2. The CDR3 consists of 15 residues. CDR1 is SGHAT, CDR2 FQNNGV, per germline. J lost 2 bases, V lost 1 base, and 3 bases had no gene match. The CDR3 region is CASSLGSGVTDTQYF. The CDR3 bases are TGTGCCAGCAGCTTAGGGAGCGGGGTCACAGATACGCAGTATTTT. Variable domain in full (rest from reference TRBV11-2 and TRBJ2-3): EAGVAQSPRYKIIEKRQSVAFWCNPISGHATLYWYQQILGQGPKLLIQFQNNGVVDDSQLPKDRFSAERLKGVDSTLKIQPAKLEDSAVYLCASSLGSGVTDTQYFGPGTRLTVL.

The chain recombines TRBV7-2 with TRBJ2-2; TRBD2 agrees at 8 bases. V was pared by 3 bases and J by 6 bases, with 9 bases of the junction left unmatched. There are 16 residues in the CDR3. Germline CDR1 SGHTA, CDR2 FQGNSA. This CDR3 reads CASSFGYGGAAGELFF. CDR3 coding DNA: TGTGCCAGCAGCTTCGGGTACGGGGGGGCGGCCGGGGAGCTGTTTTTT. Full variable domain (remainder filled in from reference TRBV7-2 and TRBJ2-2): GAGVSQSPSNKVTEKGKDVELRCDPISGHTALYWYRQSLGQGLEFLIYFQGNSAPDKSGLPSDRFSAERTGGSVSTLTIQRTQQEDSAVYLCASSFGYGGAAGELFFGEGSRLTVL.